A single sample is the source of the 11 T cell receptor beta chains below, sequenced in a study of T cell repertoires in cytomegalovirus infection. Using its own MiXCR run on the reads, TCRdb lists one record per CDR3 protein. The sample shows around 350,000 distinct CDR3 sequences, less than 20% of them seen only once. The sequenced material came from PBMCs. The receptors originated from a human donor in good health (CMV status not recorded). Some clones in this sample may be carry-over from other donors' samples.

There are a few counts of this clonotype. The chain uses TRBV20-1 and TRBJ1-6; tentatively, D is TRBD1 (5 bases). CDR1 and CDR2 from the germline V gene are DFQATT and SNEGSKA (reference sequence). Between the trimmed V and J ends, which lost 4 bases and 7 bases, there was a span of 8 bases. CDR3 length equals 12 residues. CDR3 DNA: TGCAGTGCTACTACAGGAAATTCACCCCTCCACTTT. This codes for CSATTGNSPLHF.

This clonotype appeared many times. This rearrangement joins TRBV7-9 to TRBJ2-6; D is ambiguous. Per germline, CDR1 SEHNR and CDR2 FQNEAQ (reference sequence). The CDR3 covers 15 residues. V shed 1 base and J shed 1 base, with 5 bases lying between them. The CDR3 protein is CASSLEESGANVLTF. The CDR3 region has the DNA TGTGCCAGCAGCTTAGAGGAATCTGGGGCCAACGTCCTGACTTTC.

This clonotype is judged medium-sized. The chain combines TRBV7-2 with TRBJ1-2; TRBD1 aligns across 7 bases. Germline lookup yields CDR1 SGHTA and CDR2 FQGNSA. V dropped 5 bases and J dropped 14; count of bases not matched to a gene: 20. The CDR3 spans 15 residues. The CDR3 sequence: CASSPSPGTDPIGTF. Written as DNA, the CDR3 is TGTGCCAGCAGCCCCTCCCCCGGGACAGACCCTATTGGGACCTTC.

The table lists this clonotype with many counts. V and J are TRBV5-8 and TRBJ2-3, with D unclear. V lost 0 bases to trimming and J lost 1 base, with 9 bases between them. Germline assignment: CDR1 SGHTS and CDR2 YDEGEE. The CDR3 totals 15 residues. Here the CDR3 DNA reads TGTGCCAGCAGCTTGGGTCGGTGGGGCACAGATACGCAGTATTTT. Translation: CASSLGRWGTDTQYF. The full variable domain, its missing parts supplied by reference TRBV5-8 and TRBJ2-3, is EAGVTQSPTHLIKTRGQQATLRCSPISGHTSVYWYQQALGLGLQFLLWYDEGEERNRGNFPPRFSGRQFPNYSSELNVNALELEDSALYLCASSLGRWGTDTQYFGPGTRLTVL.

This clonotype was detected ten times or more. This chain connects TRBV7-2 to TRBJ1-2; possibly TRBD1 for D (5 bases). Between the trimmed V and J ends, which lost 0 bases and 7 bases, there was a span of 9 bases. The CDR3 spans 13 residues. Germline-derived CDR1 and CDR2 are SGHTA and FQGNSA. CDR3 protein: CASSLAPGSGYTF. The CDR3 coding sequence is TGTGCCAGCAGCTTAGCGCCAGGGTCTGGCTACACCTTC.

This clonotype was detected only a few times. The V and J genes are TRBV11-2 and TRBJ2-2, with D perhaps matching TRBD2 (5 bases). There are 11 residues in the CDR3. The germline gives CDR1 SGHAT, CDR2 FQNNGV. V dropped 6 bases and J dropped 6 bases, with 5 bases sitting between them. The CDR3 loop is CASREAGELFF. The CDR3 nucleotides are TGTGCCAGCAGGGAGGCCGGGGAGCTGTTTTTT.

Here the CDR3 DNA reads TGTGCCAGCAGTGAAGGGGACATAGCTAACTATGGCTACACCTTC. Its protein is CASSEGDIANYGYTF. The chain is built from TRBV2 and TRBJ1-2; D perhaps matches TRBD1 (6 bases). Between the trimmed V and J ends, which lost 1 base and 0 bases, there was a span of 9 bases. From germline, CDR1 is SNHLY and CDR2 FYNNEI. The CDR3 has 15 residues. Full variable domain (outside the CDR3, taken from reference TRBV2 and TRBJ1-2): EPEVTQTPSHQVTQMGQEVILRCVPISNHLYFYWYRQILGQKVEFLVSFYNNEISEKSEIFDDQFSVERPDGSNFTLKIRSTKLEDSAMYFCASSEGDIANYGYTFGSGTRLTVV.

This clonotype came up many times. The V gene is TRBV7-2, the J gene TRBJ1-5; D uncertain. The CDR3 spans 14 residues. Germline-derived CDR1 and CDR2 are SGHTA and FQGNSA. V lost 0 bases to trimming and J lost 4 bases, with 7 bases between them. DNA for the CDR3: TGTGCCAGCAGCTTAGCGATAGATAATCAGCCCCAGCATTTT. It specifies CASSLAIDNQPQHF.

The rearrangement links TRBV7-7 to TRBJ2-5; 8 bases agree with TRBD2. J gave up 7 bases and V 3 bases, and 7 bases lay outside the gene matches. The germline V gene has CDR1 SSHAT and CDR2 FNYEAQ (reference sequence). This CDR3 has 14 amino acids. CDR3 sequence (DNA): TGTGCCAGCAGCTTCGGGGGGGTCGACGGGACCCAGTACTTC. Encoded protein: CASSFGGVDGTQYF.

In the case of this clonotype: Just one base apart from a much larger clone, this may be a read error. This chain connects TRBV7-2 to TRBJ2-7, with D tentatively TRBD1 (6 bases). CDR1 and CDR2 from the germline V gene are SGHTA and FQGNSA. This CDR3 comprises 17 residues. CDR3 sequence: CASSLPSRGVFSYERYF. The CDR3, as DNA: TGTGCCAGCAGCTTACCTTCCAGGGGCGTCTTCTCCTACGAGCGGTACTTC.

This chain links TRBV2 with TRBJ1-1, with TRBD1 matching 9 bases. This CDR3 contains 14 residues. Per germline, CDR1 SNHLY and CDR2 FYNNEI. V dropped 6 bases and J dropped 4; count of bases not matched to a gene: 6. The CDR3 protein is CASRIDRGSTEAFF. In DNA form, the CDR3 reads TGTGCCAGCAGGATCGACAGGGGGTCCACTGAAGCTTTCTTT.